This entry features one T cell receptor (beta chain) sequence. The antigen remains undetermined. The record originates from a study of tumor-infiltrating lymphocytes in primary liver carcinoma. The overall study: The study enrolled male and female patients aged 30 to 69 years.

The CDR3 spans 14 residues. The trim removed 7 bases at V and 4 bases at J, leaving 8 bases unmatched. CDR1 and CDR2 (germline): MDHEN, SYDVKM. A primer matching the constant region was used to make TCR beta cDNA from approximately 520 ng of total RNA. Construction of TCR beta libraries relied on three successive nested multiplex PCR rounds employing slightly modified ARM-PCR. The first two PCR rounds used TRBV1-TRBV30 forward primers with a C-beta reverse primer, around 10 cycles each. In TCRdb, the multiplex PCR reads were re-called with MiXCR into one record per CDR3 protein. The table has 190,000 or so distinct CDR3 sequences, around three fifths seen once; the top ten hold about 7.1%. Overall study findings and caveats: Overlap between tumor regions exceeded overlap of tumor with adjacent tissue or blood.

The blood RNA (from unsorted whole blood) was obtained, and germline DNA was also extracted. Patients had chronic HBV infection and were treatment-naive. Approximately 4.3 milliliters of peripheral blood were drawn preoperatively. The material sequenced was peripheral blood. The sequence derives from a woman in her fifties or sixties with primary liver carcinoma and hepatitis B virus infection. The chain is built from TRBV28 and TRBJ2-7; 9 bases are a match to TRBD2. The CDR3 DNA reads TGTGCCAGCATCAGTTGGAGCGGGAGGTACGAGCAGTACTTC. It yields the protein CASISWSGRYEQYF.